Shown below are 26 T cell receptor beta chains from a single sample sequenced in a study of technical replicates of blood from a few donors. The data were produced by immunoSEQ multiplex PCR, yet TCRdb's version contains in-frame clones alone and is incomplete. This sample yields about 91,000 clones, of which 92% are seen a single time; approximately 0.25% belongs to the top ten. Specimen: T cells isolated from PBMCs. These receptors were collected from a human donor in good health.

In DNA, the CDR3 is TGTGCCAGCAGTTTGTCGGGACAGGGGAGGAGCGCAAAACTGTTTTTT. This encodes CASSLSGQGRSAKLFF. The chain combines TRBV28 with TRBJ1-4; 10 bases map to TRBD1. J gave up 10 bases and V 3 bases, and 11 bases lay outside the gene matches. The CDR3 runs 16 residues. Germline V gene data show CDR1 as MDHEN and CDR2 as SYDVKM.

This clone was recorded only once. In DNA, the CDR3 is TGTGCCAGCAGCCAACGTCGTACGGACAGGGACACTGAAGCTTTCTTT. This sequence encodes CASSQRRTDRDTEAFF. V and J are TRBV7-9 and TRBJ1-1; 8 bases match TRBD1. The CDR3 runs 16 residues. V was pared by 5 bases and J by 3 bases, with 11 bases of the junction left unmatched. The germline gives CDR1 SEHNR, CDR2 FQNEAQ (reference sequence). Full variable domain (remainder filled in from reference TRBV7-9 and TRBJ1-1): DTGVSQNPRHKITKRGQNVTFRCDPISEHNRLYWYRQTLGQGPEFLTYFQNEAQLEKSRLLSDRFSAERPKGSFSTLEIQRTEQGDSAMYLCASSQRRTDRDTEAFFGQGTRLTVV.

The chain is built from TRBV2 and TRBJ1-2; 7 nucleotides align to TRBD1. Germline CDR1 SNHLY, CDR2 FYNNEI. The CDR3 spans 11 residues. J was trimmed by 8 bases and V by 7 bases; bases with no gene match: 4. The CDR3 sequence: CASKSTGGYTF. The DNA of the CDR3 is TGTGCCAGCAAATCGACAGGGGGCTACACCTTC. The full variable domain, its missing parts supplied by reference TRBV2 and TRBJ1-2, is EPEVTQTPSHQVTQMGQEVILRCVPISNHLYFYWYRQILGQKVEFLVSFYNNEISEKSEIFDDQFSVERPDGSNFTLKIRSTKLEDSAMYFCASKSTGGYTFGSGTRLTVV.

This clone was observed once. The gene calls are TRBV18 and TRBJ1-4; 8 positions agree with TRBD1. With V trimmed by 8 bases and J by 4 bases, 9 bases remained unmatched. Germline lookup yields CDR1 KGHSH and CDR2 LQKENI. The CDR3 runs 15 residues. For the CDR3, the DNA is TGTGCCAGCCAAGGACCGGACAGGGTTAATGAAAAACTGTTTTTT. Its translation is CASQGPDRVNEKLFF.

The V gene is TRBV6-6, the J gene TRBJ1-1; no firm D call. Germline values: CDR1 MNHNY, CDR2 SVGAGI (reference sequence). V dropped 2 bases and J dropped 2 bases, with 3 bases sitting between them. CDR3 length: 12 residues. CDR3 protein: CASSYPNTEAFF. CDR3 nucleotide sequence: TGTGCCAGCAGTTACCCAAACACTGAAGCTTTCTTT.

This chain uses TRBV27 with TRBJ2-1; TRBD1 might be the D (6 bases). The V gene's germline CDR1 is MNHEY and CDR2 SMNVEV (reference sequence). The CDR3 is 14 residues long. Trimming pared 7 bases from V and 0 bases from J, leaving 10 bases between. CDR3 sequence reads: CASKADSSYNEQFF. CDR3 sequence (DNA): TGTGCCAGCAAGGCGGACAGCTCCTACAATGAGCAGTTCTTC.

The chain employs TRBV5-1 and TRBJ1-1, with TRBD1 as a possible D gene (6 bases). The V and J ends lost 1 base and 4 bases respectively, with 11 bases between them. The CDR3 has 14 amino acids. Germline CDR1 reads SGHRS; CDR2 reads YFSETQ. As DNA, the CDR3 is TGCGCCAGCAGCTTGAATGAAGGGGGCACTGAAGCTTTCTTT. This sequence encodes CASSLNEGGTEAFF.

The chain has TRBV7-2 and TRBJ2-5, with 9 bases aligning to TRBD1. The CDR3 is made up of 14 amino acids. Germline-derived CDR1 and CDR2 are SGHTA and FQGNSA. V dropped 1 base and J dropped 4; count of bases not matched to a gene: 1. The CDR3 is CASSLVGQGETQYF. The CDR3 DNA reads as TGTGCCAGCAGCTTAGTGGGACAGGGAGAGACCCAGTACTTC. Complete variable domain (other parts from reference TRBV7-2 and TRBJ2-5): GAGVSQSPSNKVTEKGKDVELRCDPISGHTALYWYRQSLGQGLEFLIYFQGNSAPDKSGLPSDRFSAERTGGSVSTLTIQRTQQEDSAVYLCASSLVGQGETQYFGPGTRLLVL.

The sample holds a few counts of this clone. V and J are TRBV30 and TRBJ1-1; tentative D call: TRBD1 (6 bases). CDR1 GTSNPN and CDR2 SVGIG come from the germline V gene (reference sequence). This CDR3 is 15 amino acids long. The V end was cut by 0 bases, the J end by 6 bases, with 17 bases between. In DNA form, the CDR3 reads TGTGCCTGGAGTGTATCCCAGGGGTCGTGGGCTGAAGCTTTCTTT. This gives the protein CAWSVSQGSWAEAFF.

This clone appeared once. V usage is TRBV14 and J usage is TRBJ1-2; D gene unclear. Trimming left V 1 base short and J 4 bases short, with 10 bases between. There are 14 residues in the CDR3. CDR1 is SGHDN, CDR2 FVKESK, per germline. The CDR3 DNA sequence: TGTGCCAGCAGCCAAGTTTCTACGATCTATGGCTACACCTTC. Protein: CASSQVSTIYGYTF. Based on the CDR3 plus reference TRBV14 and TRBJ1-2, the full variable domain is EAGVTQFPSHSVIEKGQTVTLRCDPISGHDNLYWYRRVMGKEIKFLLHFVKESKQDESGMPNNRFLAERTGGTYSTLKVQPAELEDSGVYFCASSQVSTIYGYTFGSGTRLTVV.

V is TRBV7-8 and J is TRBJ2-7, with 9 bases lining up with TRBD1. The CDR3 loop spans 18 amino acids. Looked up from germline, CDR1 is SGHVS and CDR2 is FQNEAQ. The J segment lost 0 bases and the V segment lost 1 base, leaving 10 bases of the junction unmatched. The CDR3 DNA is TGTGCCAGCAGCTTAGAGGGCCCAGGGACAGGGACCTCCTACGAGCAGTACTTC. Protein: CASSLEGPGTGTSYEQYF.

V usage is TRBV9 and J usage is TRBJ1-3; D unclear. This CDR3 has 14 residues. Germline V gene data show CDR1 as SGDLS and CDR2 as YYNGEE. V gave up 3 bases and J gave up 2 bases, with 9 bases separating them. CDR3 sequence: CASSGAPPGNTIYF. For the CDR3, the DNA is TGTGCCAGCAGCGGGGCCCCCCCTGGAAACACCATATATTTT.

The CDR3 DNA follows: TGTGCCAGCAGCTCCGGACAGGGTCCCACTGAAGCTTTCTTT. Translating gives CASSSGQGPTEAFF. V gene TRBV11-3 combines with J gene TRBJ1-1; TRBD1 matches at 8 bases. The CDR3 has 14 amino acids. Germline assignment: CDR1 SGHNT and CDR2 YENEEA. The V and J ends lost 4 bases and 4 bases, in that order; junction bases with no gene match: 5.

The CDR3 nucleotides read TGTGCCAGCAGCGCCGGGGGGAGGCTGTTCTTC. Amino acid sequence: CASSAGGRLFF. The V and J genes are TRBV9 and TRBJ2-1; 7 bases map to TRBD2. CDR3 length: 11 residues. CDR1 is SGDLS, CDR2 YYNGEE, per germline. The V and J ends lost 3 bases and 15 bases, in that order; junction bases with no gene match: 6.

This clone was detected once. The rearrangement links TRBV28 to TRBJ2-3, with 7 positions matching TRBD1. V was pared by 4 bases and J by 0 bases, with 7 bases of the junction left unmatched. The germline V gene has CDR1 MDHEN and CDR2 SYDVKM. This CDR3 region has 16 residues. The CDR3 DNA follows: TGTGCCAGCAGTTGGGGGAACAGGGGAAGCACAGATACGCAGTATTTT. The encoded protein is CASSWGNRGSTDTQYF.

The chain employs TRBV7-3 and TRBJ2-1; 8 positions match TRBD2. The junction had 7 bases not matched to a gene; V was cut back by 0 bases and J by 3 bases. The CDR3 contains 17 residues. CDR1 and CDR2 from the germline V gene are SGHTA and FQGTGA. The CDR3 region is CASSLTLLSGGYNEQFF. The CDR3 nucleotides are TGTGCCAGCAGCTTAACGTTACTGAGCGGGGGCTACAATGAGCAGTTCTTC.

The genes are TRBV2 and TRBJ1-2, with 10 bases matching TRBD1. Germline V gives CDR1 SNHLY, CDR2 FYNNEI. With V trimmed by 7 bases and J by 5 bases, 16 bases remained unmatched. The CDR3 has 17 amino acids. Here the CDR3 DNA reads TGTGCCAGCACCGATGACAGGGGGCTAATGGGGGAGTATGGCTACACCTTC. Translation gives CASTDDRGLMGEYGYTF.

The chain recombines TRBV27 with TRBJ2-1; 7 bases align to TRBD2. Germline CDR1 reads MNHEY; CDR2 reads SMNVEV (reference sequence). Trimming cost V 1 base and J 2 bases; bases outside gene matches: 5. This CDR3 has 16 amino acids. CDR3 residues: CASSLWAGRAYNEQFF. In DNA, the CDR3 is TGTGCCAGCAGTTTATGGGCAGGGAGGGCCTACAATGAGCAGTTCTTC.

This chain joins TRBV9 and TRBJ2-1; 8 bases align to TRBD2. Germline CDR1 is SGDLS and CDR2 is YYNGEE. The length of the CDR3 is 14 residues. V trimming: 5 bases; J trimming: 2 bases; junction bases outside the gene matches: 3. CDR3 sequence (DNA): TGTGCCAGCAGTAACGGGGGGGCCTACAATGAGCAGTTCTTC. It codes for CASSNGGAYNEQFF.

This chain uses TRBV7-9 with TRBJ2-1; 7 bases line up with TRBD2. CDR1 and CDR2 (germline): SEHNR, FQNEAQ (reference sequence). J gave up 2 bases and V 5 bases, and 9 bases lay outside the gene matches. The CDR3 spans 16 residues. The CDR3 DNA follows: TGTGCCAGCAGCCCTAACCGCCGGGGGGCCTACAATGAGCAGTTCTTC. It translates to CASSPNRRGAYNEQFF.

The rearrangement links TRBV5-4 to TRBJ2-1, with D possibly TRBD2 on 6 matching bases. The CDR3 contains 15 residues. Trimming removed 4 bases from V and 4 bases from J, with 15 bases in between. Per the germline V gene, CDR1 is SGHNT and CDR2 is YYREEE (reference sequence). CDR3 in amino acids: CASSPRTTLYNEQFF. CDR3 coding DNA: TGTGCCAGCAGCCCTCGGACTACCCTATACAATGAGCAGTTCTTC.

This chain connects TRBV25-1 to TRBJ1-6, with TRBD1 identical over 8 bases. Germline V CDR1 and CDR2: MGHDK, SYGVNS. CDR3 length: 16 residues. Trimming cost V 7 bases and J 8 bases; bases outside gene matches: 13. DNA of the CDR3: TGTGCCAGCACTGTAAACCCGGGACAGGTCGATTCACCCCTCCACTTT. It encodes CASTVNPGQVDSPLHF.

This chain uses TRBV6-1 with TRBJ1-2; 8 nucleotides match TRBD1. This CDR3 region has 15 residues. V was pared by 6 bases and J by 7 bases, with 13 bases of the junction left unmatched. CDR1 is MNHNS, CDR2 SASEGT, per germline. The CDR3 coding sequence is TGTGCCAGCAGGGGGACCTTGACAGGGGCAGCTGGCTACACCTTC. Translating gives CASRGTLTGAAGYTF.

The V call is TRBV5-1, the J call TRBJ2-7; 9 positions agree with TRBD1. Germline V gives CDR1 SGHRS, CDR2 YFSETQ. Trimming cost V 4 bases and J 4 bases; bases outside gene matches: 9. This CDR3 contains 15 residues. CDR3 in amino acids: CASSTRTGEEYEQYF. The CDR3 region has the DNA TGCGCCAGCAGCACAAGGACAGGGGAGGAATACGAGCAGTACTTC.

The CDR3 is CASSPRTSGISEQFF. DNA of the CDR3: TGCGCCAGCAGCCCCAGGACTAGCGGGATCAGTGAGCAGTTCTTC. The V call is TRBV4-1, the J call TRBJ2-1; 12 positions agree with TRBD2. Unmatched junction bases numbered 7, after V lost 4 bases and J lost 9 bases. The length of the CDR3 is 15 residues. Germline CDR1 MGHRA, CDR2 YSYEKL.

The genes are TRBV4-1 and TRBJ2-7, with D maybe TRBD1 (5 bases). The CDR3 covers 13 residues. Germline-derived CDR1 and CDR2 are MGHRA and YSYEKL. V lost 4 bases and J 2 bases, leaving 9 bases between the germline ends. The DNA for the CDR3 is TGCGCCAGCAGCCCGGTAGGGGCCTACGAGCAGTACTTC. Protein product: CASSPVGAYEQYF.